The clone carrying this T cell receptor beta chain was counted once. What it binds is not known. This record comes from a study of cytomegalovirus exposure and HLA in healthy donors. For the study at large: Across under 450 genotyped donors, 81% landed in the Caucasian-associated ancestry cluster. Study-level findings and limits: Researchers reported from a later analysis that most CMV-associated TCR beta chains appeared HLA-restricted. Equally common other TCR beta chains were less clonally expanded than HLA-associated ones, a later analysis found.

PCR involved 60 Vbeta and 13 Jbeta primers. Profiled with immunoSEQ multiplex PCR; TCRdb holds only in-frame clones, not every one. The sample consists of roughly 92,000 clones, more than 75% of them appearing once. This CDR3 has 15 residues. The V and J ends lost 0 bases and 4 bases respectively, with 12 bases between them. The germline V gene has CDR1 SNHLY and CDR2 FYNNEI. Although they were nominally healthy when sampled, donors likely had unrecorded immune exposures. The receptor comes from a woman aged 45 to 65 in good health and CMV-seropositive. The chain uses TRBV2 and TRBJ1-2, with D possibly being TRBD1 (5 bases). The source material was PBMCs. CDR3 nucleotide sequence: TGTGCCAGCAGTGAAGCGGGCTGGACACGCTATGGCTACACCTTC. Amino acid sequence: CASSEAGWTRYGYTF.